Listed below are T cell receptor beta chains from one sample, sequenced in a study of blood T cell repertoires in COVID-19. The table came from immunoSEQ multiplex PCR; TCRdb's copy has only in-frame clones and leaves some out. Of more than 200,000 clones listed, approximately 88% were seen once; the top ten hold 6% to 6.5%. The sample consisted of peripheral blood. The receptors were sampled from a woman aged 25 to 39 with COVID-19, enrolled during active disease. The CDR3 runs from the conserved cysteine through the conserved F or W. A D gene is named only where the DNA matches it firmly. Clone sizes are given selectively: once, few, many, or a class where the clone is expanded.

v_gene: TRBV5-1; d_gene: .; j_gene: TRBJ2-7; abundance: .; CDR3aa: CASSFHRDGSSYEQYF; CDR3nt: TGCGCCAGCAGCTTTCACCGGGACGGGAGCTCCTACGAGCAGTACTTC
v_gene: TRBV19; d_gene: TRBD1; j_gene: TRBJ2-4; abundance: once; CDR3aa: CASSPTRDRGIAKNIQYF; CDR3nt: TGTGCCAGTAGTCCCACCCGGGACAGGGGAATAGCCAAAAACATTCAGTACTTC
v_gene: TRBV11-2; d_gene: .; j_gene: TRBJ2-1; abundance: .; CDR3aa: CASSFGQGLTGQFF; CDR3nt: TGTGCCAGCAGCTTCGGGCAGGGTTTAACGGGGCAGTTCTTC
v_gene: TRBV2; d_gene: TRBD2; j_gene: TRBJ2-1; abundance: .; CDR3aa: CASSAGMNSGVLYNEQFF; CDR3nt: TGTGCCAGCAGTGCCGGAATGAATAGCGGGGTCCTCTACAATGAGCAGTTCTTC
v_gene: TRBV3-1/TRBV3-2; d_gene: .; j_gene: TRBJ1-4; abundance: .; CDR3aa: CASSLRAANEKLFF; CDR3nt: TGTGCCAGCAGCCTCAGGGCGGCTAATGAAAAACTGTTTTTT
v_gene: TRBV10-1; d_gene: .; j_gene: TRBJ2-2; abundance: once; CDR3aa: CASSEGGRGELFF; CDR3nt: TGCGCCAGCAGTGAAGGGGGACGAGGGGAGCTGTTTTTT
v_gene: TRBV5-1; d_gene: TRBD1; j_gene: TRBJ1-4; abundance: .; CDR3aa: CASSSTGTGNEKLFF; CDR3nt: TGCGCCAGCAGCTCGACCGGGACAGGGAACGAAAAACTGTTTTTT
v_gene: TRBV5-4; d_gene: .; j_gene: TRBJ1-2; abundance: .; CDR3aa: CASSLEPDNMITHTF; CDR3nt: TGTGCCAGCAGCTTGGAACCCGACAACATGATCACGCACACCTTC
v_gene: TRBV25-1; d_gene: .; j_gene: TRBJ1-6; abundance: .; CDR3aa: CASRQRGNSPLHF; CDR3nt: TGTGCCAGCAGACAGCGAGGGAATTCACCCCTCCACTTT
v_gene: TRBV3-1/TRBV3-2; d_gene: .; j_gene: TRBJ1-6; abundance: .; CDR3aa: CASSPRGGNSPLHF; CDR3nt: TGTGCCAGCAGTCCCAGGGGCGGGAATTCACCCCTCCACTTT
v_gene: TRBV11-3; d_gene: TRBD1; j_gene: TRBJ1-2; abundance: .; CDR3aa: CASSRDSLYGYTF; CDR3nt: TGTGCCAGCAGCCGGGACAGCCTCTATGGCTACACCTTC
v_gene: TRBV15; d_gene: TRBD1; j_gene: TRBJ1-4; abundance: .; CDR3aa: CATSRDLGPGTGDEKLFF; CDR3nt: TGTGCCACCAGCAGAGATCTGGGCCCCGGGACAGGGGATGAAAAACTGTTTTTT
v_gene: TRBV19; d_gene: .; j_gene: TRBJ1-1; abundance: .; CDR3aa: CASSKWETTEAFF; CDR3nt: TGTGCCAGTAGTAAGTGGGAGACCACTGAAGCTTTCTTT
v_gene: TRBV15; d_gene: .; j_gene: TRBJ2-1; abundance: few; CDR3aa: CATSRARSYNEQFF; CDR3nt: TGTGCCACCAGCAGAGCTCGCTCCTACAATGAGCAGTTCTTC
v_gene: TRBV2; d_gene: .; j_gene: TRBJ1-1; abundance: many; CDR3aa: CASFNRGANTEAFF; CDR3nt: TGTGCCAGCTTCAACCGGGGGGCGAACACTGAAGCTTTCTTT
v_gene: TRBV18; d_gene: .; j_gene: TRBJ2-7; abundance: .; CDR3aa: CASSPSTGGKSSYEQYF; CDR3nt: TGTGCCAGCTCACCGTCGACGGGTGGCAAATCCTCCTACGAGCAGTACTTC
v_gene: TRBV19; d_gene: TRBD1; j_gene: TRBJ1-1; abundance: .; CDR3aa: CASSSFHRGYTEAFF; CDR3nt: TGTGCCAGTAGCTCTTTCCACAGGGGGTACACTGAAGCTTTCTTT
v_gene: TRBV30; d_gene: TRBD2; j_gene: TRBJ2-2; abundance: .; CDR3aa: CALPWASGTTGELFF; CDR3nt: TGTGCCCTTCCCTGGGCTAGCGGAACCACCGGGGAGCTGTTTTTT
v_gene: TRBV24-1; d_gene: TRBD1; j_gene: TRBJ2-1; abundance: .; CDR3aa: CATSEMTLRDRGGNEQFF; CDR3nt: TGTGCCACCAGTGAAATGACCCTAAGGGACAGGGGTGGCAATGAGCAGTTCTTC
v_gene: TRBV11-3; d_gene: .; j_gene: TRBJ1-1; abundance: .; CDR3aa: CASSLDVLGQSNTEAFF; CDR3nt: TGTGCCAGCAGCTTAGACGTTTTAGGACAAAGTAACACTGAAGCTTTCTTT
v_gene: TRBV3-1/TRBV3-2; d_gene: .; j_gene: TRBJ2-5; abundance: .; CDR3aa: CASSHGGPETQYF; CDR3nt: TGTGCCAGCAGCCACGGGGGGCCCGAGACCCAGTACTTC
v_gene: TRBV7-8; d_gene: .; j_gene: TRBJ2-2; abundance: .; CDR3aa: CATTGSGATGELFF; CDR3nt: TGTGCCACAACGGGATCAGGGGCCACCGGGGAGCTGTTTTTT
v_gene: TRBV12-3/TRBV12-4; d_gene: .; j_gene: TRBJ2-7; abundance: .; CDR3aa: CASSRGYEQYF; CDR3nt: TGTGCCAGCAGCCGAGGCTACGAGCAGTACTTC
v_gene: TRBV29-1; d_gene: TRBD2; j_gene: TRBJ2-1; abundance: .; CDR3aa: CSVEAEGRGQFF; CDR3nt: TGCAGCGTTGAAGCCGAAGGGAGGGGGCAGTTCTTC
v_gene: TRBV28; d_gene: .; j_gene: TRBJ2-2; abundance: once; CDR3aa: CASISGANTGELFF; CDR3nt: TGTGCCAGCATTTCGGGGGCGAACACCGGGGAGCTGTTTTTT
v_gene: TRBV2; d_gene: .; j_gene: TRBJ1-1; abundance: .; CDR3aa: CASSTGSNTEAFF; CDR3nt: TGTGCCAGCAGTACAGGGTCGAACACTGAAGCTTTCTTT
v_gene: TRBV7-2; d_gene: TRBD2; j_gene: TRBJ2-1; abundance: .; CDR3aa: CASSLILADHEQFF; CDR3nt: TGTGCCAGCAGCCTTATACTAGCGGACCATGAGCAGTTCTTC
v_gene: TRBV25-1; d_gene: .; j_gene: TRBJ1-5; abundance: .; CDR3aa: CASSERGQPQHF; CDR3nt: TGTGCCAGCAGTGAAAGGGGGCAGCCCCAGCATTTT
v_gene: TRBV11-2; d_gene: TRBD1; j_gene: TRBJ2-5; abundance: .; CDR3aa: CASSVRTGGETQYF; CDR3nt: TGTGCCAGCAGCGTACGGACAGGGGGAGAGACCCAGTACTTC
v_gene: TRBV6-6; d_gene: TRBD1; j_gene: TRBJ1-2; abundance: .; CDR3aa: CASRLDRVAGYTF; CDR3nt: TGTGCCTCCCGTCTCGACAGGGTTGCTGGCTACACCTTC
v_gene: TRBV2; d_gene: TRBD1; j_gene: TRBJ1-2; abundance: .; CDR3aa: CASRGTGEAGYTF; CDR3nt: TGTGCCAGCAGGGGAACAGGGGAAGCTGGCTACACCTTC
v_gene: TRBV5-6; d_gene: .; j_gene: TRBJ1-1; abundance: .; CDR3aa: CASEDYGVLKNTEAFF; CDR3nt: TGTGCCAGCGAGGACTACGGAGTCCTAAAGAACACTGAAGCTTTCTTT
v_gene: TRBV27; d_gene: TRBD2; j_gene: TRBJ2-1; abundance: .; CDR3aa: CASGLRLAGDLNEQFF; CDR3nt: TGTGCCAGCGGCTTACGACTAGCGGGAGATCTCAATGAGCAGTTCTTC
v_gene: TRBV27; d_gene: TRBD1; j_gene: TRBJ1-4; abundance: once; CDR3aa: CASKQGGGKLFF; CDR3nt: TGTGCCAGCAAACAGGGGGGGGGAAAACTGTTTTTT
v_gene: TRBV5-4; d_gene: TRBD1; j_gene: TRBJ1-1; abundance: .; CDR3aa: CASSRDRGRLNTEAFF; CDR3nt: TGTGCCAGCAGCCGGGACAGGGGGCGGCTGAACACTGAAGCTTTCTTT
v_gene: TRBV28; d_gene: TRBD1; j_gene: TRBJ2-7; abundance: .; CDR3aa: CASSLRQGAYEQYF; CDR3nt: TGTGCCAGCAGTTTAAGACAGGGGGCCTACGAGCAGTACTTC
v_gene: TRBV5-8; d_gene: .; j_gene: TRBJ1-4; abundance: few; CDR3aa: CASSLGQGGSEKLFF; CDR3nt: TGTGCCAGCAGCCTGGGACAAGGCGGGAGTGAAAAACTGTTTTTT
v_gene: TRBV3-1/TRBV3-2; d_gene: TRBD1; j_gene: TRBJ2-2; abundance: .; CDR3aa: CASERGGGGGELFF; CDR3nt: TGTGCCAGCGAGCGAGGGGGCGGAGGCGGGGAGCTGTTTTTT
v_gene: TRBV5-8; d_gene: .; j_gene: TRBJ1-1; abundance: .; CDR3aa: CASRRQLNTEAFF; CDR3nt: TGTGCCAGCCGGCGACAGCTGAACACTGAAGCTTTCTTT
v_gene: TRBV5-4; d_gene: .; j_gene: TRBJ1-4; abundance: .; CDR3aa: CASSLEGVEKLFF; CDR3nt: TGTGCCAGCAGCTTAGAGGGGGTTGAAAAACTGTTTTTT
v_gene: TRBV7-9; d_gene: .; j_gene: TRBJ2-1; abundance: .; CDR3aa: CASSLTGALNEQFF; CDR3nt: TGTGCCAGCAGCTTAACGGGAGCGCTGAATGAGCAGTTCTTC
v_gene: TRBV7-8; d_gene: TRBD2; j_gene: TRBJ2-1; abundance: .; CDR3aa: CASSLYGGGDNEQFF; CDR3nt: TGTGCCAGCAGCTTATACGGCGGGGGGGACAATGAGCAGTTCTTC
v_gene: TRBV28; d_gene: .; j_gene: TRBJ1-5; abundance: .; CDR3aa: CASISYRADSGGNQPQHF; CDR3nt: TGTGCCAGCATCAGTTACCGTGCAGACTCGGGTGGCAATCAGCCCCAGCATTTT
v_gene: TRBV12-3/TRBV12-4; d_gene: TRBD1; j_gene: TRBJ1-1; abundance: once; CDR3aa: CASRGQREAFF; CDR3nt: TGTGCCAGCAGGGGACAGCGTGAAGCTTTCTTT
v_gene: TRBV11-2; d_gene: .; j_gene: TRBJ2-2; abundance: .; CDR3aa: CASSLDPSAGELFF; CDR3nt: TGTGCCAGCAGCTTAGACCCCTCCGCCGGGGAGCTGTTTTTT
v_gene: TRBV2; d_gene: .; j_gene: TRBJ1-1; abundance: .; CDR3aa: CASRYRVNTEAFF; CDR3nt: TGTGCCAGCAGATACAGGGTGAACACTGAAGCTTTCTTT
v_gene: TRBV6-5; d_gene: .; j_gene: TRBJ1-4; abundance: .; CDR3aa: CASRLVGGVEKLFF; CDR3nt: TGTGCCAGCAGACTCGTCGGGGGGGTCGAAAAACTGTTTTTT
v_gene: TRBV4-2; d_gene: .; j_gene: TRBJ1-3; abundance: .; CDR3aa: CASSQEGAGDYSGNTIYF; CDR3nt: TGTGCCAGCAGCCAAGAAGGGGCAGGGGACTACTCTGGAAACACCATATATTTT
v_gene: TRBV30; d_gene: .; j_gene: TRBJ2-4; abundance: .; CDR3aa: CAWSAPRTGFTAKNIQYF; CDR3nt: TGTGCCTGGAGCGCTCCCCGGACGGGATTCACTGCCAAAAACATTCAGTACTTC
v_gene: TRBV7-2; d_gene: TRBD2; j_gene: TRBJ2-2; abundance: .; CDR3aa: CASSYSGGIDTGELFF; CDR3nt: TGTGCCAGCAGCTATAGCGGGGGGATTGACACCGGGGAGCTGTTTTTT
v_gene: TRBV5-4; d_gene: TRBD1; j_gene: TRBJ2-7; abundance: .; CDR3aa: CASSWTGGGYEQYF; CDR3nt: TGTGCCAGCAGCTGGACAGGGGGGGGCTACGAGCAGTACTTC
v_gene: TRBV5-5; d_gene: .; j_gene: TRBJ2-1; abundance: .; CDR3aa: CASSLKIADNEQFF; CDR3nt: TGTGCCAGCAGCTTGAAGATAGCAGACAATGAGCAGTTCTTC
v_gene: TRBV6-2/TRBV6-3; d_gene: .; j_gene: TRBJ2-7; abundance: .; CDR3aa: CASSPTGSYEQYF; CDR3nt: TGTGCCAGCAGCCCCACAGGATCCTACGAGCAGTACTTC
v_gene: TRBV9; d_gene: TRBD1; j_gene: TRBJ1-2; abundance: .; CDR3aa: CASSVTPGQYYGYTF; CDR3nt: TGTGCCAGCAGCGTAACCCCGGGACAGTACTATGGCTACACCTTC